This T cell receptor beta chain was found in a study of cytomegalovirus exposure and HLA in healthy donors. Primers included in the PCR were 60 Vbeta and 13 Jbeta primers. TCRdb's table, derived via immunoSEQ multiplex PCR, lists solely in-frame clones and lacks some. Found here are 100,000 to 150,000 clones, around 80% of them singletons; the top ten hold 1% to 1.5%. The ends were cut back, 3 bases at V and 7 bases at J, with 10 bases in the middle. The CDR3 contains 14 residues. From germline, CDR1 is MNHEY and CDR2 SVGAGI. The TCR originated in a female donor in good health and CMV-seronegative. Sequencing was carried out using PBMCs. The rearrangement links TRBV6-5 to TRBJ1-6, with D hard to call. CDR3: CASSYGQWNSPLHF. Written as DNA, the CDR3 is TGTGCCAGCAGTTATGGGCAGTGGAATTCACCCCTCCACTTT.